The entry that follows covers one T cell receptor beta chain sequence. This record comes from a study of blood T cell repertoires in COVID-19. The CDR3 loop spans 15 amino acids. Trimming at V came to 0 bases and at J to 8 bases, leaving 4 bases not matched to a gene. In germline, CDR1 is KGHSH, CDR2 LQKENI. Sequenced by immunoSEQ multiplex PCR; TCRdb stores in-frame clones only, minus some. Altogether more than 150,000 clones are present, approximately 80% being singletons, with the ten largest covering 13% to 15%. Sequenced: PBMCs or T cells enriched from blood (not recorded which). The chain employs TRBV18 and TRBJ2-1, with 10 bases fitting TRBD2. This sequence was found in a man in his sixties who had been exposed to COVID-19. CDR3 loop: CASSPPTSGRDEQFF. In nucleotides, the CDR3 is TGTGCCAGCTCACCACCGACTAGCGGGCGGGATGAGCAGTTCTTC.